The 32 T cell receptor beta chains below come from one sample, sequenced in a study of shared clonotypes between healthy human individuals. Data came from immunoSEQ multiplex PCR; TCRdb stores just in-frame clones and leaves some out. The sample comprises about 1.1 million clones, approximately 80% of which are singletons, and 0.61% rests with the top ten. Input material: memory CD4+ T cells from PBMCs. The subset is: CD45RA-negative fraction. Every receptor here comes from a man between 18 and 35 years old in good health. Some clones in this sample may be carry-over from other donors' samples.

For the CDR3, the DNA is TGTGCCAGCAGCTGGTCCTACAATGAGCAGTTCTTC. This sequence encodes CASSWSYNEQFF. The V and J genes are TRBV7-9 and TRBJ2-1; D is ambiguous. The CDR3 has 12 amino acids. V lost 4 bases and J lost 1, with 2 bases in between. Germline CDR1 reads SEHNR; CDR2 reads FQNEAQ (reference sequence).

The chain joins TRBV18 to TRBJ2-2; a weak D match, TRBD1 (6 bases). This CDR3 contains 12 residues. Germline V gene data show CDR1 as KGHSH and CDR2 as LQKENI. V dropped 3 bases and J dropped 13 bases, with 12 bases sitting between them. The DNA of the CDR3 is TGTGCCAGCTCACCCGCAGGGGAGAGGCTGTTTTTT. Amino acids: CASSPAGERLFF.

This clone was counted a few times. The chain carries TRBV6-4 and TRBJ2-3, with D perhaps given as TRBD1 or TRBD2 (5 bases each). This CDR3 spans 18 amino acids. Germline CDR1 MRHNA, CDR2 SNTAGT. The ends were cut back, 4 bases at V and 8 bases at J, with 28 bases in the middle. The CDR3 loop reads CASSVGPYGTPSDSTQYF. The CDR3 region has the DNA TGTGCCAGCAGTGTCGGTCCTTACGGGACGCCTTCGGATAGTACGCAGTATTTT.

The V and J genes are TRBV30 and TRBJ1-2; the D is unclear. Germline V lookup: CDR1 GTSNPN, CDR2 SVGIG (reference sequence). V shed 2 bases and J shed 2 bases, with 6 bases lying between them. CDR3 length equals 12 residues. CDR3 amino acids: CAWSIRNYGYTF. Written as DNA, the CDR3 is TGTGCCTGGAGTATTCGGAACTATGGCTACACCTTC.

The chain has TRBV5-1 and TRBJ2-1; possibly TRBD1 for D (5 bases). Germline V gene data show CDR1 as SGHRS and CDR2 as YFSETQ. Trimming stripped 0 bases from V and 5 bases from J, with 6 bases between. This CDR3 comprises 13 residues. CDR3 sequence reads: CASSLADNNEQFF. The CDR3 bases are TGCGCCAGCAGCTTGGCGGACAACAATGAGCAGTTCTTC. The full variable domain, in which reference TRBV5-1 and TRBJ2-1 provide the parts outside the CDR3, is KAGVTQTPRYLIKTRGQQVTLSCSPISGHRSVSWYQQTPGQGLQFLFEYFSETQRNKGNFPGRFSGRQFSNSRSEMNVSTLELGDSALYLCASSLADNNEQFFGPGTRLTVL.

This clone showed up just once. The gene calls are TRBV28 and TRBJ2-7, with D possibly TRBD2 on 5 matching bases. Trimming removed 5 bases at V and 7 bases at J, with 12 bases between. The length of the CDR3 is 12 residues. Germline CDR1 is MDHEN and CDR2 is SYDVKM. CDR3 sequence: CASSPGMGEQYF. In nucleotides, the CDR3 is TGTGCCAGCAGTCCGGGGATGGGGGAGCAGTACTTC.

This rearrangement joins TRBV9 to TRBJ2-7, with D possibly matching TRBD2 (6 bases). Trimming pared 4 bases from V and 6 bases from J, leaving 20 bases between. Per the germline V gene, CDR1 is SGDLS and CDR2 is YYNGEE. There are 15 residues in the CDR3. CDR3 sequence reads: CASSIRDGDGSEQYF. DNA of the CDR3: TGTGCCAGCAGCATCCGGGACGGGGACGGGAGCGAGCAGTACTTC.

The chain employs TRBV11-2 and TRBJ2-5; a weak D match, TRBD2 (6 bases). V shed 7 bases and J shed 2 bases, with 11 bases lying between them. Germline lookup yields CDR1 SGHAT and CDR2 FQNNGV. The CDR3 has 13 residues. The CDR3: CASTSGWQETQYF. In DNA form, the CDR3 reads TGTGCCAGCACGAGCGGGTGGCAAGAGACCCAGTACTTC.

The rearrangement joins TRBV6-5 to TRBJ2-7; 10 bases line up with TRBD2. CDR1 is MNHEY and CDR2 is SVGAGI in the germline V gene. The CDR3 runs 15 residues. V lost 5 bases and J lost 0; bases outside the gene matches: 4. The CDR3 spells CASSPTSGNSYEQYF. DNA of the CDR3: TGTGCCAGCAGTCCAACTAGCGGGAACTCCTACGAGCAGTACTTC.

The chain recombines TRBV7-2 with TRBJ2-3, with 14 nucleotides matching TRBD2. The V segment lost 8 bases and the J segment 4 bases; nucleotides outside the gene matches: 5. Per germline, CDR1 SGHTA and CDR2 FQGNSA. CDR3 length: 15 amino acids. CDR3 sequence (DNA): TGTGCCAGCTCCGGGACTAGCGGGAGTGCAGATACGCAGTATTTT. It encodes CASSGTSGSADTQYF.

The V and J genes are TRBV19 and TRBJ1-2, with TRBD1 matching 8 bases. The germline V gene encodes CDR1 LNHDA and CDR2 SQIVND (reference sequence). The ends lost 5 bases at V and 3 bases at J; junction bases unmatched: 11. The CDR3 totals 16 residues. The CDR3 region is CASSVRPLDRDYGYTF. Here the CDR3 DNA reads TGTGCCAGTAGTGTACGGCCCTTGGACAGGGACTATGGCTACACCTTC.

The chain has TRBV28 and TRBJ1-2, with D unclear. The CDR3 extends over 12 amino acids. The germline CDR1 and CDR2 sequences are MDHEN and SYDVKM. Trimming took 7 bases from V and 5 from J, leaving 11 bases between them. This CDR3 is CASTPWGYGYTF. The CDR3 nucleotides are TGTGCCAGCACCCCATGGGGATATGGCTACACCTTC.

V and J are TRBV5-1 and TRBJ2-5, with 10 bases identical to TRBD1. With 4 bases clipped from V and 4 bases from J, the junction kept 4 bases outside the gene matches. Germline V lookup: CDR1 SGHRS, CDR2 YFSETQ. CDR3 length equals 14 residues. CDR3 loop: CASSRQGAGETQYF. CDR3 coding DNA: TGCGCCAGCAGCCGACAGGGGGCAGGAGAGACCCAGTACTTC.

The rearrangement joins TRBV11-2 to TRBJ2-7; TRBD1 might be the D (5 bases). CDR3 length: 14 residues. V gave up 3 bases and J gave up 0 bases, with 9 bases separating them. Germline values: CDR1 SGHAT, CDR2 FQNNGV. The CDR3 coding sequence is TGTGCCAGCAGCTTGACAGACACCTCCTACGAGCAGTACTTC. It codes for CASSLTDTSYEQYF.

V and J are TRBV10-1 and TRBJ2-7; no definite D call. The V and J ends lost 9 bases and 1 base respectively, with 4 bases between them. The CDR3 is made up of 10 amino acids. The V gene's germline CDR1 is WNHNN and CDR2 SYGVQD (reference sequence). The CDR3 loop is CARASYEQYF. The CDR3 DNA is TGCGCCAGGGCGTCCTACGAGCAGTACTTC.

This clone was found many times. The CDR3 nucleotides read TGTGCCAGCTCACCCCGGGACGGTGGGGAAAAACTGTTTTTT. Amino acid sequence: CASSPRDGGEKLFF. The chain carries TRBV18 and TRBJ1-4; D is perhaps TRBD1 (5 bases). V was clipped by 3 bases and J by 8 bases, with 13 bases between them. The CDR3 covers 14 residues. The germline gives CDR1 KGHSH, CDR2 LQKENI.

The chain recombines TRBV7-2 with TRBJ2-2; D ambiguous. The length of the CDR3 is 12 residues. CDR1 SGHTA and CDR2 FQGNSA come from the germline V gene. Trimming cost V 3 bases and J 10 bases, with 9 bases left between them. CDR3 DNA sequence: TGTGCCAGCAGCTTCACCCGCACGGAGCTGTTTTTT. This sequence encodes CASSFTRTELFF.

This chain joins TRBV5-1 and TRBJ1-4, with 8 bases aligning to TRBD1. J gave up 13 bases and V 3 bases, and 11 bases lay outside the gene matches. Germline V lookup: CDR1 SGHRS, CDR2 YFSETQ. This CDR3 region has 14 residues. CDR3 protein: CASSSTDRGGGLFF. The CDR3 bases are TGCGCCAGCAGCTCGACCGACAGGGGCGGGGGACTGTTTTTT.

This clone was seen a handful of times. CDR3 region: CASSPGGREQFF. CDR3 DNA sequence: TGTGCCAGCAGCCCAGGGGGTCGTGAGCAGTTCTTC. V is TRBV6-5 and J is TRBJ2-1; TRBD1 agrees at 7 bases. The CDR3 is 12 amino acids. V was clipped by 6 bases and J by 9 bases; unmatched bases: 5. Germline V gives CDR1 MNHEY, CDR2 SVGAGI.

In its sample, this clone was seen a few times. The gene calls are TRBV2 and TRBJ1-4; 10 bases agree with TRBD1. CDR3 length: 14 amino acids. The germline V gene has CDR1 SNHLY and CDR2 FYNNEI. Losses at the gene ends were 6 bases for V and 6 bases for J; bases not matched to a gene: 4. The CDR3 sequence: CASRSGTGDEKLFF. The CDR3 nucleotides read TGTGCCAGCAGGTCCGGGACAGGGGATGAAAAACTGTTTTTT.

As concerns this clone: The junction departs from germline at one end; a sequencing error may be responsible. The rearrangement joins TRBV2 to TRBJ2-6; the D is unclear. This CDR3 comprises 17 residues. Germline V gene sequence: CDR1 SNHLY, CDR2 FYNNEI. The CDR3 reads CASSVDNIVFGSNVLTF. CDR3 nucleotides: TGTGCCAGCAGTGTCGACAACATTGTTTTTGGGTCCAACGTCCTGACTTTC.

J is TRBJ1-5 and V is TRBV2; no reliable D call. Per germline, CDR1 SNHLY and CDR2 FYNNEI. CDR3 length: 13 residues. V was shortened by 8 bases and J by 3 bases, with 11 bases between the two germline ends. The CDR3 sequence is CASDAGFNQPQHF. For the CDR3, the DNA is TGTGCCAGCGATGCAGGTTTCAATCAGCCCCAGCATTTT.

V usage is TRBV28 and J usage is TRBJ2-2; 8 bases map to TRBD1. Germline CDR1 and CDR2: MDHEN and SYDVKM. The CDR3 has 11 residues. Written as DNA, the CDR3 is TGTGCAGTACAGGGGGCCGGGGAGCTGTTTTTT. This codes for CAVQGAGELFF.

As to this clone: The identical CDR3 is also encoded by other nucleotide sequences in the sample. This chain connects TRBV9 to TRBJ2-5; D may correspond to TRBD1 or TRBD2 (6 bases each). Between the trimmed V and J ends, which lost 0 bases and 5 bases, there was a span of 11 bases. The germline gives CDR1 SGDLS, CDR2 YYNGEE. The CDR3 has 14 residues. Written as DNA, the CDR3 is TGTGCCAGCAGCGTAGAGGGGGGCAGGGAGACCCAGTACTTC. Amino acid sequence: CASSVEGGRETQYF.

The chain couples TRBV14 to TRBJ2-2; 8 bases line up with TRBD2. The CDR3 covers 16 residues. The trim removed 4 bases at V and 5 bases at J, leaving 9 bases unmatched. From germline, CDR1 is SGHDN and CDR2 FVKESK. The CDR3 nucleotides are TGTGCCAGCAGCCTCAGCGGGGGTTGGGGGACCGGGGAGCTGTTTTTT. This translates into CASSLSGGWGTGELFF.

V gene TRBV4-1 combines with J gene TRBJ1-3; D uncertain. There are 17 residues in the CDR3. Trimming stripped 1 base from V and 3 bases from J, with 16 bases between. Looked up from germline, CDR1 is MGHRA and CDR2 is YSYEKL. The CDR3, as DNA: TGCGCCAGCAGCCAAGGGACGGGGTCCTTTATTGGAAACACCATATATTTT. Protein product: CASSQGTGSFIGNTIYF.

The chain combines TRBV6-5 with TRBJ1-4; 9 bases agree with TRBD1. The CDR3 loop spans 14 amino acids. Germline trimming cut 6 bases from V and 5 bases from J; bases unmatched to any gene: 4. From germline, CDR1 is MNHEY and CDR2 SVGAGI. Here the CDR3 DNA reads TGTGCCAGCAGCGACACAGGGGGCAATGAAAAACTGTTTTTT. Protein product: CASSDTGGNEKLFF.

The chain links TRBV6-5 to TRBJ2-7; D uncertain. The V gene's germline CDR1 is MNHEY and CDR2 SVGAGI. The CDR3 is 14 amino acids. V was cut by 6 bases and J by 0 bases, with 12 bases left in between. In nucleotides, the CDR3 is TGTGCCAGCAGCTTATACCGTCTCTCCTACGAGCAGTACTTC. It specifies CASSLYRLSYEQYF.

This clone was observed a handful of times. The J gene is TRBJ2-7, the V gene TRBV19; 13 bases agree with TRBD2. CDR1 and CDR2 from the germline V gene are LNHDA and SQIVND (reference sequence). This CDR3 region has 15 residues. Unmatched junction bases numbered 3, after V lost 3 bases and J lost 4 bases. CDR3 amino acids: CASSIRLAGGYEQYF. The CDR3 nucleotides read TGTGCCAGTAGTATCCGACTAGCGGGAGGATACGAGCAGTACTTC.

V usage is TRBV13 and J usage is TRBJ1-5; the D gene is possibly TRBD1 (6 bases). The V gene lost 2 bases and the J gene lost 4 bases, with 12 bases spanning the gap. The CDR3 is made up of 15 amino acids. Germline CDR1 PRHDT, CDR2 FYEKMQ (reference sequence). CDR3 nucleotide sequence: TGTGCCAGCAGCTTAAGGGAGGGGGTTAATCAGCCCCAGCATTTT. Translating gives CASSLREGVNQPQHF.

This clone was seen a handful of times. The gene calls are TRBV27 and TRBJ1-5; TRBD1 is a possible D gene (6 bases). V was pared by 5 bases and J by 6 bases, with 14 bases between. The CDR3 spans 14 residues. Germline loops: CDR1 MNHEY, CDR2 SMNVEV (reference sequence). CDR3 sequence reads: CASSIRIGGQPQHF. The CDR3 nucleotides are TGTGCCAGCAGTATACGAATAGGGGGTCAGCCCCAGCATTTT.

This clone was recorded a few times. The chain uses TRBV5-1 and TRBJ1-2, with 7 positions matching TRBD1. The CDR3 runs to 14 residues. Germline V gene lookup returns CDR1 SGHRS and CDR2 YFSETQ. Trimming took 5 bases from V and 7 from J; bases not matched to a gene: 11. CDR3 sequence reads: CASSSDRVGSGYTF. The CDR3 region has the DNA TGCGCCAGCAGTTCAGACAGGGTGGGCAGTGGCTACACCTTC.